This entry describes one T cell receptor (beta chain). This clonotype showed up many times. This receptor's antigen is unknown. No per-base quality is available; no much larger clone lies one base away. This entry belongs to a study of T cells in Graves' hyperthyroidism and ophthalmopathy (dated by TCRdb to between 2017 and 2020). With regard to the full study: Peripheral blood samples were taken at initial diagnosis, before any treatment was given. To identify distinguishing TCR V-J signatures, a discovery cohort of about a hundred patients was used, comprising some 43 with Graves' ophthalmopathy and some 60 with stable Graves' hyperthyroidism. Prospective prediction of ophthalmopathy was tested in an independent validation cohort of approximately 19 hyperthyroidism patients and around 16 patients who later progressed to ophthalmopathy. For training and testing, the 100 or so patients in the discovery cohort were randomly divided in a 7:3 ratio. In addition, the study compared T-cell repertoires in thyroid tissue and in blood from six Graves' hyperthyroidism patients. After blood sampling, hyperthyroidism patients were treated with methimazole at a starting dose of 30 mg daily, and ophthalmopathy patients were treated with high-dose intravenous methylprednisolone. According to the paper, TCR Vbeta CDR3 sequencing was carried out on more than 120 peripheral blood samples, which came from 40 to 45 ophthalmopathy, under 85 hyperthyroidism and about 17 progressor patients. Paper-wide results and their limitations: Most expanded thyroid clonotypes (frequency above 0.001) were also detected in blood, suggesting blood repertoires may reflect thyroid immune responses. In cross-validation, a model built on a 13 V-J signature told ophthalmopathy apart from stable hyperthyroidism with just under 90% sensitivity and around 83% specificity, and in testing the same model reached 80%/75%. Sample size was not statistically predetermined, and blinding of investigators to group allocation was not performed. In validation, the model predicted progression to ophthalmopathy a median of 6.5 months before onset, with about 64% sensitivity and around 76% specificity.

The TCR beta CDR3 regions were amplified from the RNA transcripts. The first round of RT-PCR for the TCR CDR3 was performed with the HTBI primer set and the Qiagen OneStep RT-PCR kit. A second multiplex PCR round built the libraries, followed by size selection and purification. Paired-end sequencing of the libraries was performed with 100 bp reads on an Illumina HiSeq2000. From the authors' description of their analysis: SOAPnuke was used to process the raw data, throwing out any read that contained adapters or uncalled bases, had a mean Phred below 15, or lacked an exact constant-primer or identifier match. High-quality paired reads were merged using COPE v1.2.5, and each unique nucleotide sequence was defined as a clonotype. Clonotypes were aligned to IMGT TRBV, TRBD and TRBJ reference segments using MiTCR v1.1. The analysis included only V-J combinations with a frequency above 0.0001, which together covered 99.2% of the repertoires. The TCS score was defined as the ratio of F50 (clonal expansion) to E x V (chaos), calculated using BLOSUM62-based TCRdist between CDR3 peptides within each V-J. Welch's t-statistics and random forest reduced just over 500 V-J features to 13, which were used in a naive Bayes classifier (R e1071). Starting from the raw public reads, TCRdb applied fastp trimming at Q25, assembled clones with MiXCR and retained in-frame beta chains. When rows share a CDR3 protein, they turn into one entry using the most common DNA and genes. TCRdb, not the authors, supplied the V and J calls. This sample gives hundreds of thousands of distinct CDR3 sequences in total; about a sixth of them show up just once. Around 3.5% of the sample is held by the ten biggest clonotypes.

Ophthalmopathy patients had moderately to severely active disease, with a Clinical Activity Score of 3 or more, a NOSPECS grade of 4 or more, and a disease duration of less than 3 months. Exclusion was applied to patients with uncontrolled infections, other autoimmune diseases, pregnancy or lactation. Diagnoses relied on clinical symptoms, serum thyroxine and TRAb, thyroid ultrasound and orbital computed tomography. PBMCs were separated from roughly 9.6 ml of fresh peripheral blood using Ficoll-Paque density gradient centrifugation. Total RNA was extracted using Trizol reagent, and RNA quality was assessed on an Agilent 2100 Bioanalyzer. Ends trimmed: V by 4 bases, J by 1 base; bases unmatched to a gene: 8. The CDR3, cysteine through phenylalanine, is 16 amino acids long. Only CDR3 DNA is held: 48 bases, read in frame from base 1. CDR1 and CDR2 are read off the germline V gene as SGHRS and YFSETQ.

Here the chain combines TRBV5-1 and TRBJ1-1, with TRBD1 matching 9 junction bases. Sequences were obtained from blood. This receptor was taken from a woman aged 40-49 years with Graves' ophthalmopathy. The DNA is TGCGCCAGCAGCCTACAGGGGGCCGGCGGGAACACTGAAGCTTTCTTT. This encodes CASSLQGAGGNTEAFF.